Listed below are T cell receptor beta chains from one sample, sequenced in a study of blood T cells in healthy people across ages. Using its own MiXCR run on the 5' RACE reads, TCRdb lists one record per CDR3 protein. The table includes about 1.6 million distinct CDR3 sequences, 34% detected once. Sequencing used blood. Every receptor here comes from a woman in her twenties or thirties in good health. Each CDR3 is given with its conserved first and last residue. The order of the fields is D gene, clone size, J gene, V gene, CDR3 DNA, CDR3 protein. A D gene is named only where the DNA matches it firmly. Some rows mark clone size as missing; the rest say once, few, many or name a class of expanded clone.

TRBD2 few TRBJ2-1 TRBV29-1 TGCAGCTTTGTAGGTGGGAGGGTTAACCTGGGGTCCTACAATGAGCAGTTCTTC CSFVGGRVNLGSYNEQFF
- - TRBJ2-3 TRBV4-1 TGCGCCAGCAGCCAAGGGGGATGGACTAGCACAGATACGCAGTATTTT CASSQGGWTSTDTQYF
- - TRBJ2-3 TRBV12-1 TGTGCCAGAAGCTTTGGGTGGGTACACGGAAGTGGCACAGATACGCAGTATTTT CARSFGWVHGSGTDTQYF
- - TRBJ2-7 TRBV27 TGTGCCAGCAGTTTCAAGAAAGACTACGAGCAGTACTTC CASSFKKDYEQYF
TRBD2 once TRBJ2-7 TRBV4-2 TGTGCCGGCAGCCAAGATGGAAAAGCAGCGGGGAAACCCTACGAGCAGTACTTC CAGSQDGKAAGKPYEQYF
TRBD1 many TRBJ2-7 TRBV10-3 TGTGCCATCAGTGGGATCACAGGGGACGAGCAGTACTTC CAISGITGDEQYF
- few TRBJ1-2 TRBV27 TGTGCCAGCCGGCCGGGGGGAATCGAGGCTAACTATGGCTACACCTTC CASRPGGIEANYGYTF
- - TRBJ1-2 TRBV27 TGTGCCAGCGGACGGGGCGTCGGTCGGTATGGCTACACCTTC CASGRGVGRYGYTF
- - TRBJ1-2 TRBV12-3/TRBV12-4 TGTGCCAGCAGCCTCAATGAGGCCCGCATATATGGCTACACCTTC CASSLNEARIYGYTF
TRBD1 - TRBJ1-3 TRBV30 TGTGCCTTCCTTCGACAGGGAAGCTCTGGAAACACCATATATTTT CAFLRQGSSGNTIYF
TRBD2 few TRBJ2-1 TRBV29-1 TGCAGCGTTGTTCTTAAAGCGGGAGTCTACAATGAGCAGTTCTTC CSVVLKAGVYNEQFF
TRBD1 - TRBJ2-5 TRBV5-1 TGCGCCAGCAGCCCGATAGGGACAGCGTACAATGAGCAGTACTTC CASSPIGTAYNEQYF
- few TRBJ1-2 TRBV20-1 TGCAGTGCTAGAGAAACGCCCCTAGGGCCTCCTAACTATGGCTACACCTTC CSARETPLGPPNYGYTF
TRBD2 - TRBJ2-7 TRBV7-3 TGTGCCAGCAGCCCCTTGGCCGGGACTAGCACCAACGAGCAGTACTTC CASSPLAGTSTNEQYF
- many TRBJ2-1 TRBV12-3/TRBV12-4 TGTGCCAGCAGTCGAACGATTGTCAATGAGCAGTTCTTC CASSRTIVNEQFF
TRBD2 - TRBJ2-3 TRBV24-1 TGTGCCACCAGTGACCCTGGGAGGGAGGTCTCAGATACGCAGTATTTT CATSDPGREVSDTQYF
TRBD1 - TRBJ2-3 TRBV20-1 TGCAGTGCTCTCAGGGGGATCAACACAGATACGCAGTATTTT CSALRGINTDTQYF
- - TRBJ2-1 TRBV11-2 TGTGCCAGCCGCGCGAGGGTACATGAGCAGTTCTTC CASRARVHEQFF
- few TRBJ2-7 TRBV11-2 TGTGCCAGCAGCTTAGAGTGGCTAGCCGGACAGAACGAGCAGTACTTC CASSLEWLAGQNEQYF
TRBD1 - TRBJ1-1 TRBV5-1 TGCGCCAGCAGCTTGGCAGGGGGCGAGTCTTTCTTT CASSLAGGESFF
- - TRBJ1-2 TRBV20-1 TGCAGTGCTCTACAGGGATTTAACTATGGCTACACCTTC CSALQGFNYGYTF
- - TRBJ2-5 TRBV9 TGTGCCAGCAGTCAAACTACTGGAGCGGTGGAGACCCAGTACTTC CASSQTTGAVETQYF
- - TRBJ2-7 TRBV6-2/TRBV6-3 TGTGCCAGCAGTAACTTGGGACCTCCCTACGAGCAGTACTTC CASSNLGPPYEQYF
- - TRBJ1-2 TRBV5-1 TGCGCCAGCAGCTATGATCGGGCTCAGGGTGGCTACACCTTC CASSYDRAQGGYTF
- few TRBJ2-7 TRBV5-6 TGTGCCAGCAGCTTTTCGACTCGTTACGAGCAGTACTTC CASSFSTRYEQYF
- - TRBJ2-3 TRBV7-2 TGTGCCAGCAGCTTAAAGGCCCCCGGGCAGGTCGAAGATACGCAGTATTTT CASSLKAPGQVEDTQYF
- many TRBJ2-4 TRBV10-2 TGCGCCAGCAGTGCCGGGGGAGCAGGGTACTTC CASSAGGAGYF
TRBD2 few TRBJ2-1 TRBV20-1 TGCAGTGCTAGAGCCAGCGGGAGTGTGTATGAGCAGTTCTTC CSARASGSVYEQFF
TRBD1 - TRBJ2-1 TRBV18 TGTGCCAGCTCACCGCAGGACAGGGGCAGTGAGCAGTTCTTC CASSPQDRGSEQFF
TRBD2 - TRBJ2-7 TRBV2 TGTGCCAGCGAAAGCGGGGTTTCTTTCTACGAGCAGTACTTC CASESGVSFYEQYF
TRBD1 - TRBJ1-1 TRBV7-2 TGTGCCAGCAGCCCGACAGACAGGGGCCGGATGAACACTGAAGCTTTCTTT CASSPTDRGRMNTEAFF
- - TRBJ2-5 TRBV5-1 TGCGCCAGCAGCTTGACGCCCCGGGGAATGGGAGAGACCCAGTACTTC CASSLTPRGMGETQYF
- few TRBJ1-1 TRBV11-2 TGTGCCAGCAGCCCTCACACTGAAGCTTTCTTT CASSPHTEAFF
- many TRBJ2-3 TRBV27 TGTGCCAGCAGTCTCCATAGAGATACGCAGTATTTT CASSLHRDTQYF
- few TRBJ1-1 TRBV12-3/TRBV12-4 TGTGCCAGCAGTTTCGGGGCAGGGCTGCGATCTGAAGCTTTCTTT CASSFGAGLRSEAFF
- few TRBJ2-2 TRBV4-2 TGTGCCAGCAGCCAAGACCCGTTGGGCACCGGGGAGCTGTTTTTT CASSQDPLGTGELFF
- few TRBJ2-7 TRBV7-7 TGTGCCAGCAGCCGCAACAGGGCGGACGAGCAGTACTTC CASSRNRADEQYF
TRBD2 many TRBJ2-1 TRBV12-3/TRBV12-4 TGTGCCAGCAGTGCTGGGAGGGAAAATGAGCAGTTCTTC CASSAGRENEQFF
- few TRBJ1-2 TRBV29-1 TGCAGCGTGGCAGGGGAGGCTAACTATGGCTACACCTTC CSVAGEANYGYTF
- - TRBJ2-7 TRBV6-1 TGTGCCAGCAGTGAATCACTGTACGGGCAGTACTTC CASSESLYGQYF
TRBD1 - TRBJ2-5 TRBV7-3 TGTGCCAGCAGCTTAGGGACAGAGTACCAAGAGACCCAGTACTTC CASSLGTEYQETQYF
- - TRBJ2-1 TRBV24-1 TGTGCCACCAGTGTTAACGGGGGAGCCCTCCGCTCCTACAATGAGCAGTTCTTC CATSVNGGALRSYNEQFF